Below, 18 T cell receptor beta chains from the same sample are listed, as sequenced in a study of T cell responses to AZD1222 COVID-19 vaccine. Produced via immunoSEQ multiplex PCR; TCRdb's table is partial and in-frame only. This repertoire shows some 130,000 clones, approximately 85% found once; its top ten account for under 9.5%. The sequencing here drew on peripheral blood, taken on day 0 of AZD1222 vaccination. All receptors derive from an adult in good health.

CDR3 sequence: CASSFRSSSEAFF. CDR3 DNA: TGTGCCAGCAGTTTTCGCAGCAGCTCTGAAGCTTTCTTT. The chain has TRBV28 and TRBJ1-1; D gene uncertain. This CDR3 region has 13 residues. Trimming left V 3 bases short and J 6 bases short, with 11 bases between. Looked up from germline, CDR1 is MDHEN and CDR2 is SYDVKM.

The V gene is TRBV29-1, the J gene TRBJ1-2; D gene ambiguous. This CDR3 has 13 residues. The germline gives CDR1 SQVTM, CDR2 ANQGSEA. V dropped 4 bases and J dropped 0 bases, with 9 bases sitting between them. The chain's CDR3 is CSVGTPSNYGYTF. In nucleotides, the CDR3 is TGCAGCGTTGGGACCCCATCTAACTATGGCTACACCTTC. The full variable domain, completed using reference TRBV29-1 and TRBJ1-2, is SAVISQKPSRDICQRGTSLTIQCQVDSQVTMMFWYRQQPGQSLTLIATANQGSEATYESGFVIDKFPISRPNLTFSTLTVSNMSPEDSSIYLCSVGTPSNYGYTFGSGTRLTVV.

This clone has more than one count but fewer than ten. The chain couples TRBV4-1 to TRBJ2-3; D gene ambiguous. Germline V gene sequence: CDR1 MGHRA, CDR2 YSYEKL. The CDR3 spans 13 residues. V was trimmed by 1 base and J by 4 bases, leaving 6 bases between them. The CDR3 coding sequence is TGCGCCAGCAGCCAAGTTTCCGCAGATACGCAGTATTTT. It is translated as CASSQVSADTQYF.

This sequence joins TRBV4-2 and TRBJ2-1; 9 nucleotides line up with TRBD2. The CDR3 has 20 residues. Trimming took 5 bases from V and 0 from J; bases not matched to a gene: 17. CDR1 and CDR2 from the germline V gene are LGHNA and YNFKEQ. This CDR3 reads CASSYLQASGDLSSYNEQFF. Here the CDR3 DNA reads TGTGCCAGCAGCTACCTCCAGGCTAGCGGGGACTTGAGCTCCTACAATGAGCAGTTCTTC.

The chain uses TRBV27 and TRBJ2-2; D uncertain. The V gene's germline CDR1 is MNHEY and CDR2 SMNVEV (reference sequence). The CDR3 is made up of 14 amino acids. V was clipped by 0 bases and J by 1 base, with 3 bases between them. CDR3 protein: CASSLSGNTGELFF. The CDR3 bases are TGTGCCAGCAGTTTATCTGGGAACACCGGGGAGCTGTTTTTT.

The J gene is TRBJ2-3, the V gene TRBV19; maybe TRBD1 (6 bases). The germline CDR1 and CDR2 sequences are LNHDA and SQIVND (reference sequence). The CDR3 runs 16 residues. V was shortened by 3 bases and J by 2 bases, with 15 bases between the two germline ends. The CDR3 bases are TGTGCCAGTAGTATTGGCTTCGCAGGGGACACAGATACGCAGTATTTT. It translates to CASSIGFAGDTDTQYF. Full variable domain (outside the CDR3, taken from reference TRBV19 and TRBJ2-3): DGGITQSPKYLFRKEGQNVTLSCEQNLNHDAMYWYRQDPGQGLRLIYYSQIVNDFQKGDIAEGYSVSREKKESFPLTVTSAQKNPTAFYLCASSIGFAGDTDTQYFGPGTRLTVL.

The chain uses TRBV5-4 and TRBJ2-7; D possibly corresponds to TRBD1 (6 bases). V lost 4 bases, J lost 0 bases, and 14 bases lay in between. Germline values: CDR1 SGHNT, CDR2 YYREEE (reference sequence). CDR3 length equals 15 residues. Here the CDR3 DNA reads TGTGCCAGCAGCACCTGGACAGCTCTCTCCTACGAGCAGTACTTC. Translating gives CASSTWTALSYEQYF.

This clone was seen repeatedly, ten times or more. The V and J genes are TRBV19 and TRBJ1-2, with D possibly matching TRBD1 (5 bases). Germline CDR1 and CDR2: LNHDA and SQIVND (reference sequence). Deletions cut 2 bases from V and 1 base from J, with 11 bases between. This CDR3 spans 15 amino acids. CDR3 region: CASSIMAQGNYGYTF. The CDR3 coding sequence is TGTGCCAGTAGTATAATGGCCCAGGGTAACTATGGCTACACCTTC.

V and J are TRBV7-8 and TRBJ2-2; possibly TRBD2 for D (7 bases). Trimming pared 2 bases from V and 6 bases from J, leaving 16 bases between. CDR3 length: 16 residues. The germline CDR1 and CDR2 sequences are SGHVS and FQNEAQ. CDR3 region: CASSLWGGGPPGELFF. The CDR3 nucleotides are TGTGCCAGCAGCTTATGGGGCGGGGGCCCCCCCGGGGAGCTGTTTTTT.

The chain couples TRBV4-2 to TRBJ1-1; 11 bases map to TRBD1. This CDR3 has 16 residues. Germline loops: CDR1 LGHNA, CDR2 YNFKEQ. V was clipped by 4 bases and J by 5 bases; unmatched bases: 9. CDR3 coding DNA: TGTGCCAGCAGCCCCGGACAGGGGGCGAGTGAGACTGAAGCTTTCTTT. Its protein is CASSPGQGASETEAFF.

CDR3 sequence: CASSFTGTETQYF. In DNA form, the CDR3 reads TGCGCCAGCAGCTTCACAGGGACAGAGACCCAGTACTTC. The V gene is TRBV5-1, the J gene TRBJ2-5, with D maybe TRBD1 (6 bases). This CDR3 comprises 13 residues. V was shortened by 2 bases and J by 4 bases, with 9 bases between the two germline ends. Germline V gene sequence: CDR1 SGHRS, CDR2 YFSETQ.

The CDR3 protein is CATSRGQIYGYTF. CDR3 nucleotide sequence: TGTGCCACCAGCCGAGGACAGATCTATGGCTACACCTTC. V is TRBV15 and J is TRBJ1-2, with a tentative D call TRBD1 (6 bases). Germline values: CDR1 LNHNV, CDR2 YYDKDF (reference sequence). V was trimmed by 5 bases and J by 4 bases, leaving 11 bases between them. The CDR3 extends over 13 amino acids.

The chain recombines TRBV4-1 with TRBJ1-5, with D perhaps TRBD1 (5 bases). CDR1 and CDR2 (germline): MGHRA, YSYEKL. The CDR3 has 17 residues. V was trimmed by 7 bases and J by 0 bases, leaving 19 bases between them. The CDR3 region has the DNA TGCGCCAGCAACCTTGACGGGGCCCTAAATAGCAATCAGCCCCAGCATTTT. Translated, it gives CASNLDGALNSNQPQHF.

The chain links TRBV6-5 to TRBJ2-2; D may be TRBD1 (6 bases). Germline values: CDR1 MNHEY, CDR2 SVGAGI. The CDR3 spans 14 residues. Trimming took off 2 bases at V and 4 bases at J, with 8 bases between the two ends. CDR3 amino acids: CASSYRTATGELFF. CDR3 bases: TGTGCCAGCAGTTACCGGACAGCCACCGGGGAGCTGTTTTTT.

The rearrangement joins TRBV4-2 to TRBJ2-2, with D possibly matching TRBD1 (6 bases). CDR1 and CDR2 (germline): LGHNA, YNFKEQ. The CDR3 length is 15 residues. V was cut by 1 base and J by 5 bases, with 11 bases left in between. CDR3 sequence (DNA): TGTGCCAGCAGCCAAGCTGGGGGCGGAACCGGGGAGCTGTTTTTT. Its protein is CASSQAGGGTGELFF.

As regards this clone: This specimen includes other DNA sequences encoding the same CDR3. The chain is built from TRBV10-3 and TRBJ2-1, with D unresolved. The V end was cut by 2 bases, the J end by 7 bases, with 3 bases between. Germline CDR1 is ENHRY and CDR2 is SYGVKD. CDR3 length equals 11 residues. For the CDR3, the DNA is TGTGCCATCAGTGAGGGGAATGAGCAGTTCTTC. Protein: CAISEGNEQFF.

The V and J genes are TRBV2 and TRBJ2-1; a possible D gene is TRBD2 (6 bases). V lost 9 bases, J lost 3 bases, and 12 bases lay in between. The CDR3 loop spans 13 amino acids. Germline assignment: CDR1 SNHLY and CDR2 FYNNEI. DNA of the CDR3: TGTGCCAGTCGATCGGGAGACTACAATGAGCAGTTCTTC. Amino acids: CASRSGDYNEQFF.

DNA of the CDR3: TGTGCCAGCAGTTGGACCGGGACAGGGGAGTACGAGCAGTACTTC. Its protein product is CASSWTGTGEYEQYF. The chain links TRBV6-5 to TRBJ2-7; TRBD1 agrees at 10 bases. This CDR3 has 15 residues. Germline assignment: CDR1 MNHEY and CDR2 SVGAGI. V shed 4 bases and J 4 bases; nucleotides not matched to a gene: 7.